These T cell receptor beta chains were read from a single sample in a study of blood T cell repertoires in COVID-19. The protocol was immunoSEQ multiplex PCR, while the TCRdb copy is restricted to in-frame clones and leaves out a portion. The table lists about 75,000 clones, 90% of them singletons. Sequenced material: peripheral blood. These receptors came from a human donor in a cohort sampled during active COVID-19. Each CDR3 is given with its conserved first and last residue. D genes are given only for firm matches. Expanded clones are given a class, and other clones once, few, many or no size at all.

v_gene	j_gene	d_gene	abundance	CDR3nt	CDR3aa
TRBV15	TRBJ2-7	TRBD1	.	TGTGCCACCAGCAGAAGACAGGGACACGAGCAGTACTTC	CATSRRQGHEQYF
TRBV7-8	TRBJ1-4	.	.	TGTGCCAGCAGCCCGACCGACAGGTTTTTAGAAAAACTGTTTTTT	CASSPTDRFLEKLFF
TRBV27	TRBJ2-7	.	.	TGTGCCAGCACCCCCCACTACGAGCAGTACTTC	CASTPHYEQYF
TRBV28	TRBJ1-5	TRBD1	.	TGTGCCAGCAGTTCCGTCAGGGGGCCGGGGAATCAGCCCCAGCATTTT	CASSSVRGPGNQPQHF
TRBV5-1	TRBJ2-7	.	.	TGCGCCAGCACCACTCACCCCCAGGGGTCGGGCGAGCAGTACTTC	CASTTHPQGSGEQYF
TRBV20-1	TRBJ1-2	.	.	TGCAGTACTTCCCAACTGGGCTACACCTTC	CSTSQLGYTF
TRBV7-8	TRBJ1-2	.	.	TGTGCCAGCAGCTTAGCGCCGGGTCTAATAGTCGGCTACACCTTC	CASSLAPGLIVGYTF
TRBV19	TRBJ2-1	TRBD1	.	TGTGCCAGTAGGGGGACAGCGGAGTTCTTC	CASRGTAEFF
TRBV15	TRBJ1-2	.	.	TGTGCCACCAGCATTGCAGGTGTCGCGGGCTACACCTTC	CATSIAGVAGYTF
TRBV6-4	TRBJ1-6	.	.	TGTGCCAGCAGTTCCAGGGAAGGGGATTCACCCCTCCACTTT	CASSSREGDSPLHF
TRBV6-2/TRBV6-3	TRBJ1-2	TRBD1	.	TGTGCCAGCAGTTGGGACAGAACCTATGGCTACACCTTC	CASSWDRTYGYTF
TRBV19	TRBJ2-7	.	.	TGTGCCAGTAGTATCGTCGGTAGCTACGAGCAGTACTTC	CASSIVGSYEQYF
TRBV5-1	TRBJ1-2	.	.	TGCGCCAGCAGCTTGGAAGGGGGTACGGTCTATGGCTACACCTTC	CASSLEGGTVYGYTF
TRBV19	TRBJ1-5	TRBD1	.	TGTGCCAGTAGTGCGCGAGGAGACAGGGAGTCCTATCAGCCCCAGCATTTT	CASSARGDRESYQPQHF
TRBV2	TRBJ1-5	TRBD1	.	TGTGCCAGCACCTTAACCCGGGACAGGCCCAATCAGCCCCAGCATTTT	CASTLTRDRPNQPQHF
TRBV20-1	TRBJ1-1	.	few	TGCAGTGCTTTCAAGAACACTGAAGCTTTCTTT	CSAFKNTEAFF
TRBV5-1	TRBJ1-4	.	.	TGCGCCAGCAGCCGCGGGCAAAGGGAAAAACTGTTTTTT	CASSRGQREKLFF
TRBV7-3	TRBJ2-3	.	.	TGTGCCAGCAGCCCAACAGGGATGGCAGATACGCAGTATTTT	CASSPTGMADTQYF
TRBV5-4	TRBJ2-1	TRBD2	.	TGTGCCAGCAGCGCCGGGGGAGCGGGAGGGTCCTACAATGAGCAGTTCTTC	CASSAGGAGGSYNEQFF
TRBV4-1	TRBJ1-2	TRBD1	.	TGCGCCAGCAGCCCCTCGGGAGCGGCAGGGGGCAACTATGGCTACACCTTC	CASSPSGAAGGNYGYTF
TRBV19	TRBJ2-1	.	few	TGTGCCAGTAGTATCGCAGGGGCTCGGTACAATGAGCAGTTCTTC	CASSIAGARYNEQFF
TRBV3-1/TRBV3-2	TRBJ1-3	.	.	TGTGCCAGCAGCCCTCGGAGTTCTGGAAACACCATATATTTT	CASSPRSSGNTIYF
TRBV4-3	TRBJ2-3	TRBD2	.	TGCGCCAGCAGCCTGGGGGGGATTGGCACAGATACGCAGTATTTT	CASSLGGIGTDTQYF
TRBV7-9	TRBJ1-6	.	medium-sized	TGTGCCAGCAGCTTAGGCAGGAATAATTCACCCCTCCACTTT	CASSLGRNNSPLHF
TRBV5-1	TRBJ1-2	TRBD1	few	TGCGCCAGCAGCTTTTTTATTTTTAGCACAGGGGTCGGTGGCTACACCTTC	CASSFFIFSTGVGGYTF
TRBV18	TRBJ1-3	.	.	TGTGCCAGCTCACCAGCCAGGGGTCCCCTCTCCGGAAACACCATATATTTT	CASSPARGPLSGNTIYF
TRBV3-1/TRBV3-2	TRBJ2-7	TRBD1	.	TGTGCCAGCAGCACCCTTGGGACAGCCTCCTACGAGCAGTACTTC	CASSTLGTASYEQYF
TRBV24-1	TRBJ1-2	.	.	TGTGCCACCAGTGACCAGGAGACAGATAACTATGGCTACACCTTC	CATSDQETDNYGYTF
TRBV28	TRBJ2-7	TRBD2	once	TGTGCCAGCAGTCGACGACTAGCGGGAGGTCCCTACGAGCAGTACTTC	CASSRRLAGGPYEQYF
TRBV19	TRBJ2-7	TRBD1	.	TGTGCCAGTAGGGTACAGGGACAGGGTTTCTACGAGCAGTACTTC	CASRVQGQGFYEQYF
TRBV18	TRBJ1-1	TRBD1	few	TGTGCCAGCTCTCCAGACAGGGGCCCTGAGCCCGCTTTCTTT	CASSPDRGPEPAFF
TRBV12-3/TRBV12-4	TRBJ2-2	.	.	TGTGCCAGCAGTCTAGGCGCCACCGGGGAGCTGTTTTTT	CASSLGATGELFF
TRBV6-2/TRBV6-3	TRBJ2-5	TRBD2	.	TGTGCCAGCAGTTACCCCACCGGGACTAGCGGGGGTCCCCTCGAGACCCAGTACTTC	CASSYPTGTSGGPLETQYF
TRBV29-1	TRBJ2-1	.	.	TGCAGCGTTGAAGGAGAGAATGAGCAGTTCTTC	CSVEGENEQFF
TRBV7-2	TRBJ2-2	.	.	TGTGCCAGCAGCCATTTCTGGACTACGAACACCGGGGAGCTGTTTTTT	CASSHFWTTNTGELFF
TRBV6-5	TRBJ2-3	.	.	TGTGCCAGCAGAGTAGGGGGGGGAACAGATACGCAGTATTTT	CASRVGGGTDTQYF
TRBV5-6	TRBJ1-6	.	.	TGTGCCAGCAGCTTGCCGGGGGGGTCTAATTCACCCCTCCACTTT	CASSLPGGSNSPLHF
TRBV15	TRBJ2-1	TRBD2	once	TGTGCCACGGGACTAGCGTTAAATGAGCAGTTCTTC	CATGLALNEQFF
TRBV4-1	TRBJ1-1	.	.	TGCGCCAGCAGCCAAGTGGGCAGGGGGAACACTGAAGCTTTCTTT	CASSQVGRGNTEAFF
TRBV18	TRBJ1-6	.	.	TGTGCCAGCTCTCGAACAGGGCGTGGGTCCTATAATTCACCCCTCCACTTT	CASSRTGRGSYNSPLHF
TRBV3-1/TRBV3-2	TRBJ1-5	.	few	TGTGCCAGCAGCCAAGGAGAGGAGGAGGCGGGTCAGCCCCAGCATTTT	CASSQGEEEAGQPQHF
TRBV7-9	TRBJ2-1	TRBD2	.	TGTGCCAGCAGCTTTACTAGCGGGAATTACAATGAGCAGTTCTTC	CASSFTSGNYNEQFF